Described below is a single T cell receptor (beta chain) sequence and its context. This entry is derived from a study of control samples from healthy donors and cancer patients. TCRdb keeps only in-frame clones here, not all; method: immunoSEQ multiplex PCR. The data contain about 50,000 clones, approximately 95% of them singletons. The source of this sequence is a woman between 25 and 40 years old in good health. The sample comprised blood.

The CDR3 region is CASSAPGAGGGETQYF. The CDR3, as DNA: TGTGCCAGTAGTGCCCCGGGGGCGGGAGGGGGGGAGACCCAGTACTTC. This rearrangement joins TRBV19 to TRBJ2-5; 9 bases fit TRBD2. The CDR3 length is 16 residues. The trim removed 5 bases at V and 5 bases at J, leaving 12 bases unmatched. Germline V gene sequence: CDR1 LNHDA, CDR2 SQIVND (reference sequence).